The TCR beta chain described here comes from a study of OX40 agonist ivuxolimab in advanced cancers. Trimming left V 7 bases short and J 0 bases short, with 15 bases between. The germline V gene encodes CDR1 LNHDA and CDR2 SQIVND (reference sequence). This CDR3 is built from 16 residues. The repertoire was sequenced with immunoSEQ multiplex PCR; TCRdb's copy has only in-frame clones and lacks some. The table has some 60,000 clones, about 88% seen once. This clone came up a few times. This specimen was CD4+ or CD8+ T cells sorted from blood, taken in a trial of the OX40 agonist ivuxolimab. The chain carries TRBV19 and TRBJ2-2; D perhaps matches TRBD2 (6 bases). This sequence originates from an adult with an advanced solid tumor such as melanoma, head and neck, liver or kidney cancer. In DNA form, the CDR3 reads TGTGCCAGTAAGGGGACTTTCGACTCGAACACCGGGGAGCTGTTTTTT. Its translation: CASKGTFDSNTGELFF. Variable domain in full (rest from reference TRBV19 and TRBJ2-2): DGGITQSPKYLFRKEGQNVTLSCEQNLNHDAMYWYRQDPGQGLRLIYYSQIVNDFQKGDIAEGYSVSREKKESFPLTVTSAQKNPTAFYLCASKGTFDSNTGELFFGEGSRLTVL.